This TCR beta chain was retrieved from a study of T cells after yellow fever vaccination. TCRdb re-called the 5' RACE reads through MiXCR, storing one row per CDR3 protein. The repertoire holds approximately 70,000 distinct CDR3 sequences, with approximately 7% as singletons. The CDR3 sequence is 13 residues long. V dropped 1 base and J dropped 6 bases, with 9 bases sitting between them. CDR1 is MNHEY and CDR2 is SMNVEV in the germline V gene (reference sequence). General study results and limits: Contaminating bulk clonotypes could be abundant in FACS-sorted repertoires. Although the secondary response was weaker, it peaked faster, at day 5 versus 15. Booster samples showed a return of most primary-vaccination clones (roughly 96% CD4, about 87% CD8).

This clonotype has a handful of counts. The antigen is not known. The sequencing here drew on CD8+ T cells sorted from PBMCs, taken about 49 days after the first yellow fever vaccination. The chain employs TRBV27 and TRBJ1-1, with D unclear. The sequence was obtained from a man between 18 and 35 years old who received the YFV17D yellow fever vaccine. The CDR3 is CASSLWPAAEAFF. For the CDR3, the DNA is TGTGCCAGCAGTTTATGGCCCGCCGCTGAAGCTTTCTTT.